The 14 T cell receptor beta chains given below trace back to one sample, sequenced in a study of CD8 T cells in ankylosing spondylitis. One entry per CDR3 protein, called by TCRdb with MiXCR from the 5' RACE reads. The sample contains around 120,000 distinct CDR3 sequences, more than 20% of which appear only once. Source material: synovial fluid, either unsorted or a sorted T cell fraction (not recorded which). Every receptor here comes from a male donor with ankylosing spondylitis.

CDR3 sequence (DNA): TGTGCCAGCAGCCAGAGCGGGAGCTCCTACAATGAGCAGTTCTTC. Protein: CASSQSGSSYNEQFF. The chain uses TRBV7-2 and TRBJ2-1, with TRBD2 matching 8 bases. CDR1 is SGHTA, CDR2 FQGNSA, per germline. This CDR3 has 15 residues. V trimming: 5 bases; J trimming: 0 bases; junction bases outside the gene matches: 3. Full variable domain (outside the CDR3, taken from reference TRBV7-2 and TRBJ2-1): GAGVSQSPSNKVTEKGKDVELRCDPISGHTALYWYRQSLGQGLEFLIYFQGNSAPDKSGLPSDRFSAERTGGSVSTLTIQRTQQEDSAVYLCASSQSGSSYNEQFFGPGTRLTVL.

This clonotype was seen more than once but under ten times. The rearrangement links TRBV7-9 to TRBJ2-3; 9 positions match TRBD2. The J segment lost 13 bases and the V segment lost 2 bases, leaving 4 bases of the junction unmatched. Germline values: CDR1 SEHNR, CDR2 FQNEAQ (reference sequence). The CDR3 loop spans 12 amino acids. This CDR3 reads CASSLSVAGEYF. The CDR3 DNA reads TGTGCCAGCAGCTTAAGTGTAGCGGGAGAGTATTTT.

The V call is TRBV5-1, the J call TRBJ2-2; D unresolved. V lost 0 bases and J lost 6, with 12 bases in between. CDR3 length: 15 amino acids. Germline V lookup: CDR1 SGHRS, CDR2 YFSETQ. CDR3 protein: CASSLAAIKAGELFF. The CDR3 DNA is TGCGCCAGCAGCTTGGCTGCTATTAAGGCCGGGGAGCTGTTTTTT.

There are many counts of this clonotype. The chain links TRBV12-3 or TRBV12-4 to TRBJ1-5; D unresolved. V dropped 5 bases and J dropped 10 bases, with 15 bases sitting between them. The CDR3 covers 13 residues. The CDR3 DNA sequence: TGTGCCAGCAGTCCGACCGCGCAAGGCCCCCAGCATTTT. This encodes CASSPTAQGPQHF.

This clonotype has a count of ten or more. This chain uses TRBV7-2 with TRBJ2-7; TRBD2 agrees at 8 bases. Germline CDR1 and CDR2: SGHTA and FQGNSA. J gave up 6 bases and V 2 bases, and 9 bases lay outside the gene matches. The CDR3 length is 15 residues. CDR3 amino acids: CASSLMSGSNSEQYF. CDR3 DNA: TGTGCCAGCAGCTTAATGAGCGGGAGTAACAGCGAGCAGTACTTC. The full variable domain, in which reference TRBV7-2 and TRBJ2-7 provide the parts outside the CDR3, is GAGVSQSPSNKVTEKGKDVELRCDPISGHTALYWYRQSLGQGLEFLIYFQGNSAPDKSGLPSDRFSAERTGGSVSTLTIQRTQQEDSAVYLCASSLMSGSNSEQYFGPGTRLTVT.

This sequence joins TRBV20-1 and TRBJ1-1; weak D call: TRBD1 (5 bases). Germline V lookup: CDR1 DFQATT, CDR2 SNEGSKA (reference sequence). The CDR3 sequence is 13 residues long. The CDR3 region has the DNA TGCTGTTGTAGCCAGGGTCCGGGCACTGAAGCTTTCTTT. Encoded protein: CCCSQGPGTEAFF.

This clonotype was counted a few times. The chain combines TRBV7-2 with TRBJ2-1; 8 bases line up with TRBD2. Germline V lookup: CDR1 SGHTA, CDR2 FQGNSA. The J segment lost 1 base and the V segment lost 5 bases, leaving 7 bases of the junction unmatched. This CDR3 spans 16 amino acids. This CDR3 is CASSGLAVASYNEQFF. Here the CDR3 DNA reads TGTGCCAGCAGCGGACTAGCCGTGGCATCCTACAATGAGCAGTTCTTC.

This rearrangement joins TRBV6-1 to TRBJ2-7; D is ambiguous. Germline V lookup: CDR1 MNHNS, CDR2 SASEGT. The germline V and J ends were trimmed by 0 bases and 0 bases, with 21 bases remaining between them. This CDR3 is 19 amino acids long. CDR3 residues: CASSEALLGPSVDSYEQYV. CDR3 DNA: TGTGCCAGCAGTGAAGCGCTTTTAGGCCCCAGTGTTGACTCCTACGAGCAGTACGTC.

The rearrangement uses TRBV7-7 and TRBJ1-5; no firm D call. Trimming took off 2 bases at V and 0 bases at J, with 14 bases between the two ends. The CDR3 is 17 amino acids. Germline V CDR1 and CDR2: SSHAT, FNYEAQ (reference sequence). The CDR3 DNA reads TGTGCCAGCAGCTTATCGTATGCACCTTATAGCAATCAGCCCCAGCATTTT. This codes for CASSLSYAPYSNQPQHF.

This clonotype was picked up many times. The chain carries TRBV25-1 and TRBJ2-3, with 10 bases fitting TRBD1. Trimming at V came to 6 bases and at J to 4 bases, leaving 10 bases not matched to a gene. Germline V gene data show CDR1 as MGHDK and CDR2 as SYGVNS. The CDR3 has 16 amino acids. The CDR3 bases are TGTGCCAGCAGCGCCCCCCGGGACAGGGGAGCAGATACGCAGTATTTT. Its translation is CASSAPRDRGADTQYF.

The chain joins TRBV7-7 to TRBJ2-1; D is ambiguous. The CDR3 runs to 13 residues. From germline, CDR1 is SSHAT and CDR2 FNYEAQ (reference sequence). V was cut by 5 bases and J by 0 bases, with 5 bases left in between. CDR3 in DNA: TGTGCCAGCAGCCAGGACTCCTACAATGAGCAGTTCTTC. This sequence encodes CASSQDSYNEQFF.

The gene calls are TRBV5-1 and TRBJ2-7; the D gene is possibly TRBD1 (10 bases). V lost 4 bases, J lost 2 bases, and 16 bases lay in between. Germline assignment: CDR1 SGHRS and CDR2 YFSETQ. This CDR3 is 15 amino acids long. The CDR3: CASSASGTGAYEQYF. DNA for the CDR3: TGCGCCAGCAGCGCTAGCGGGACAGGGGCCTACGAGCAGTACTTC.

The genes are TRBV4-1 and TRBJ2-3; possibly TRBD1 for D (5 bases). This CDR3 has 16 residues. Germline V gene data show CDR1 as MGHRA and CDR2 as YSYEKL. V dropped 0 bases and J dropped 5 bases, with 15 bases sitting between them. The CDR3: CASSQELGQGVDTQYF. DNA of the CDR3: TGCGCCAGCAGCCAAGAATTGGGGCAGGGCGTAGATACGCAGTATTTT.

This clonotype was found a few times. The conserved phenylalanine or tryptophan normally closing the CDR3 is absent here, so this likely arose from a read error. The limits of the CDR3 on the DNA are not certain, so only TCRdb's listed CDR3 is given. The chain uses TRBV12-3 or TRBV12-4 and TRBJ2-1; TRBD1, the D gene given by the table, was not confirmed from the DNA. Both ends counted, the CDR3 spans 13 residues. The CDR3 reads CASSLARGNEQLI.